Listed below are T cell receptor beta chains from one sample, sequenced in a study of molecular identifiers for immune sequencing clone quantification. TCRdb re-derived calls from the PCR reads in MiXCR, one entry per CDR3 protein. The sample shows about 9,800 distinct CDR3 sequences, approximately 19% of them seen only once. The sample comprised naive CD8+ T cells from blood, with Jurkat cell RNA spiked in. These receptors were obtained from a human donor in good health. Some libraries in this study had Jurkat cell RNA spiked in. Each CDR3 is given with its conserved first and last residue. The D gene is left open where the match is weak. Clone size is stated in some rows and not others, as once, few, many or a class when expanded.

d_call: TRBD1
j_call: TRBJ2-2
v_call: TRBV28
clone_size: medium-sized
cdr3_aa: CASSYRGWAGGELFF
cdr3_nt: TGTGCCAGCAGCTACAGGGGTTGGGCAGGCGGGGAGCTGTTTTTT

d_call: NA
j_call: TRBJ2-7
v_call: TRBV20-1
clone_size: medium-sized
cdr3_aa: CSAPGQLEQYF
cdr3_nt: TGCAGTGCTCCAGGACAGCTCGAGCAGTACTTC

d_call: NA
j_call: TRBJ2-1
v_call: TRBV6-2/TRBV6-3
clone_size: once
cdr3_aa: CAHGLDANEQFF
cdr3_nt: TGTGCCCACGGCCTGGATGCAAATGAGCAGTTCTTC

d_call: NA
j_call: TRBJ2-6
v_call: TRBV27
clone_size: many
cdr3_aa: CASSLFGANVLTF
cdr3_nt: TGTGCCAGCAGCCTCTTTGGGGCCAACGTCCTGACTTTC

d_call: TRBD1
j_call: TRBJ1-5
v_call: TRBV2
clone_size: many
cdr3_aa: CASSETTGGFSQPQHF
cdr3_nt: TGTGCCAGCAGTGAAACTACAGGGGGTTTTAGCCAGCCCCAGCATTTT

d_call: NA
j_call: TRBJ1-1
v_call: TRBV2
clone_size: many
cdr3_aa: CASSEASAGVWTEAFF
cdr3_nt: TGTGCCAGCAGTGAAGCGTCGGCGGGGGTGTGGACTGAAGCTTTCTTT

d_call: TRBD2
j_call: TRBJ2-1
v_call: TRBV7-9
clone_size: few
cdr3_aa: CASSRNVKAMLVAGNDDEQFF
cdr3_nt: TGTGCCAGCAGCCGAAACGTTAAGGCCATGTTGGTAGCGGGGAATGACGATGAGCAGTTCTTC

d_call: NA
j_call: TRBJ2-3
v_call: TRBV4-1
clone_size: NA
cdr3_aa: CASSQAFKTGYTDTQYF
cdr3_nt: TGCGCCAGCAGCCAAGCGTTTAAGACAGGATACACAGATACGCAGTATTTT

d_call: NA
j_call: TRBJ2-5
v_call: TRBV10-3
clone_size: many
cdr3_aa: CAIRVAETQYF
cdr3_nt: TGTGCCATCAGAGTAGCGGAGACCCAGTACTTC

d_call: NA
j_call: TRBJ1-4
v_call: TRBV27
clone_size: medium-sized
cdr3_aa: CASRQIREEKLFF
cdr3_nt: TGTGCCAGCAGGCAAATCAGGGAGGAAAAACTGTTTTTT

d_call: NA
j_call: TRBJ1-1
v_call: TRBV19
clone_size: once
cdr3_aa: CASNSPGEQNTEAFF
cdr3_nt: TGTGCCAGTAATTCCCCCGGGGAGCAAAACACTGAAGCTTTCTTT

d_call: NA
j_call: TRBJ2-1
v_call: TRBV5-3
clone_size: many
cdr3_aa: CARSLPGLGSTPGDEQFF
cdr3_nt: TGTGCCAGAAGCTTGCCCGGACTGGGAAGCACCCCAGGCGATGAGCAGTTCTTC

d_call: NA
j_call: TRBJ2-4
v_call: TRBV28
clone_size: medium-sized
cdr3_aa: CASSSHADPNIQYF
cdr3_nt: TGTGCCAGCAGTTCACACGCGGACCCCAACATTCAGTACTTC

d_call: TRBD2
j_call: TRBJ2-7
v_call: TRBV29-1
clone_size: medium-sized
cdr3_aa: CSVEWGGGRPYEQYF
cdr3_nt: TGCAGCGTTGAATGGGGGGGTGGGAGGCCGTACGAGCAGTACTTC

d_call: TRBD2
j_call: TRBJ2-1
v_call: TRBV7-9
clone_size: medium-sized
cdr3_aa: CASSSSSGIGASYNEQFF
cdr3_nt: TGTGCCAGCAGCTCATCTAGCGGGATAGGGGCCTCGTACAATGAGCAGTTCTTC

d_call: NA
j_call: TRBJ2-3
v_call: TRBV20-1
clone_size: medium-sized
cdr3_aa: CSTGSLYSDTQYF
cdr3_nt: TGCAGTACGGGATCACTATACTCAGATACGCAGTATTTT

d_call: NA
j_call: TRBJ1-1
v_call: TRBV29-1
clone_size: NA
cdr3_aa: CSVVGGQDTEAFF
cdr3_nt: TGCAGCGTTGTGGGGGGGCAAGACACTGAAGCTTTCTTT

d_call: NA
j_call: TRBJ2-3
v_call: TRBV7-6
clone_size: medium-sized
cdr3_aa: CASSLARQGATDTQYF
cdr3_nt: TGTGCCAGCAGCTTAGCCCGCCAAGGGGCTACAGATACGCAGTATTTT

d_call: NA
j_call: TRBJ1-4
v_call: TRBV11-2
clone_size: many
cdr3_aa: CASSHPTAHNEKLFF
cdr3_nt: TGTGCCAGCAGTCACCCGACGGCTCATAATGAAAAACTGTTTTTT

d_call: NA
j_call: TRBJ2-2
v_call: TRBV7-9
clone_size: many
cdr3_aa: CASSPELVTGELFF
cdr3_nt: TGTGCCAGCAGCCCAGAACTAGTCACCGGGGAGCTGTTTTTT

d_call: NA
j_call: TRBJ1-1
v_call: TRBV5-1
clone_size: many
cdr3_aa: CASSFFTGASYAEAFF
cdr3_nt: TGCGCCAGCAGCTTTTTTACCGGGGCAAGCTACGCTGAAGCTTTCTTT

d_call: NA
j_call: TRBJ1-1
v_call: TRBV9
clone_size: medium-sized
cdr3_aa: CASSGQENTEAFF
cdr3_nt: TGTGCCAGCAGCGGACAGGAGAACACTGAAGCTTTCTTT

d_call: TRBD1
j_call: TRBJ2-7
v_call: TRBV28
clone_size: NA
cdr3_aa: CASRRDRGTYEQYF
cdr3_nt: TGTGCCAGCAGACGAGACAGGGGGACCTACGAGCAGTACTTC

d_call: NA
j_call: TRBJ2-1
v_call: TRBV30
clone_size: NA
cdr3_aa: CASIDPGSYNEQFF
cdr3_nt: TGTGCCTCAATAGACCCGGGCTCCTACAATGAACAGTTCTTC

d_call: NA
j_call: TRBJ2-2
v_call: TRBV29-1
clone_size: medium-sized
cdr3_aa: CSVEAGPFAGELFF
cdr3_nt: TGCAGCGTTGAGGCGGGCCCGTTCGCCGGGGAGCTGTTTTTT

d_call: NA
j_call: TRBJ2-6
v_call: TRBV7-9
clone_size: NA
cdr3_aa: CASSLVVSFVVGFSGANVLTF
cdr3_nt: TGTGCCAGCAGCTTAGTCGTTTCGTTTGTGGTGGGGTTTTCTGGGGCCAACGTCCTGACTTTT

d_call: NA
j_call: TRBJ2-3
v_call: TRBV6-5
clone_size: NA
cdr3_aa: CASSYLEAGPTDTQCF
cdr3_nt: TGTGCCAGCAGTTACTTGGAGGCAGGACCCACAGATACGCAGTGCTTT

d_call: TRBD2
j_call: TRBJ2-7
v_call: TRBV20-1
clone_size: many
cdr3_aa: CSATLLAGGGYEQYF
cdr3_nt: TGCAGTGCAACCCTACTAGCGGGAGGAGGGTACGAGCAGTACTTC

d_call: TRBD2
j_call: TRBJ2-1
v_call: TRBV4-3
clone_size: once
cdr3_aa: CASSPGLAGVYNEQFF
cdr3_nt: TGCGCCAGCAGCCCGGGACTAGCGGGGGTCTACAATGAGCAGTTCTTC

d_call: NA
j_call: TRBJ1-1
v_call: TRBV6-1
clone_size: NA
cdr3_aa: CASSVRGNTEAFF
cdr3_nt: TGTGCCAGCAGCGTTAGGGGTAACACTGAAGCTTTCTTT

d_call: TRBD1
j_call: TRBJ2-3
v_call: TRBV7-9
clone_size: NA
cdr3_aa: CACSFGTGHTDTQYF
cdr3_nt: TGTGCCTGCAGCTTCGGGACAGGGCACACAGATACGCAGTATTTT

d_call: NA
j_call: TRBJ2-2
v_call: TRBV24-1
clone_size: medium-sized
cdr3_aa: CATSAPPGHNTGELFF
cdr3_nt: TGTGCCACCAGTGCCCCTCCGGGACACAACACCGGGGAGCTGTTTTTT

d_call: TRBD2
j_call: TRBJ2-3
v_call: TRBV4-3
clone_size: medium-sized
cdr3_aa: CASSLSSGASDTQYF
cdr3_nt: TGCGCCAGCAGCCTTTCTAGCGGAGCATCAGATACGCAGTATTTT

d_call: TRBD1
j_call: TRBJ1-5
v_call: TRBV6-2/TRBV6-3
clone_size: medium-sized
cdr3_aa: CASSYPGQLVSSNQPQHF
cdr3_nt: TGTGCCAGCAGTTACCCGGGACAGCTGGTCAGTAGCAATCAGCCCCAGCATTTT

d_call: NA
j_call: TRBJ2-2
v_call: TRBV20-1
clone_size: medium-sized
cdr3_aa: CSARGLEMNTGELFF
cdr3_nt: TGCAGTGCTAGAGGCCTTGAAATGAACACCGGGGAGCTGTTTTTT

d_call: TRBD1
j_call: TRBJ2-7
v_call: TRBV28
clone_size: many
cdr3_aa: CASSFRLIGGQTYEQYF
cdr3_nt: TGTGCCAGCAGTTTCCGACTAATAGGGGGCCAAACCTACGAGCAGTACTTC

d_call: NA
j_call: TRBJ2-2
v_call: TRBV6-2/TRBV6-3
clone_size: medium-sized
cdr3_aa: CASSYLGSGELFF
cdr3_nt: TGTGCCAGCAGTTACTTGGGGTCCGGGGAGCTGTTTTTT